Reported below is one T cell receptor beta chain. Its antigen is still unknown. The CDR3 does not close with the conserved phenylalanine or tryptophan, likely indicating a read error. V was pared by 5 bases and J by 5 bases, with 13 bases of the junction left unmatched. The CDR3 spans 16 residues. Germline V gives CDR1 SGHTA, CDR2 FQGNSA. These data belong to a study of T cell repertoires in cytomegalovirus infection. Across the whole study: Public TCR beta signatures were indicative of both CMV infection and a matching HLA type. Study-wide results and limits: Clonotypes of TCR beta that were HLA-C-restricted and CMV-specific dominated the ex vivo response. Summed frequency of shared TCR beta families picked out CMV carriers who also had the relevant HLA.

TCRdb called the reads again in MiXCR, with one record for every CDR3 protein. This sample has 400,000 or so distinct CDR3 sequences, with approximately 32% found just once. The receptor was isolated from a human donor in good health (CMV status not recorded). Some clones in this sample may be carry-over from other donors' samples. The J gene is TRBJ2-5, the V gene TRBV7-2, with 8 bases fitting TRBD2. The sequenced sample was PBMCs. The CDR3 DNA reads as TGTGCCAGCAGCCTAAAAAGCGGGGGTGCCCGGGAGACCCAGTACTCC. Residues: CASSLKSGGARETQYS.